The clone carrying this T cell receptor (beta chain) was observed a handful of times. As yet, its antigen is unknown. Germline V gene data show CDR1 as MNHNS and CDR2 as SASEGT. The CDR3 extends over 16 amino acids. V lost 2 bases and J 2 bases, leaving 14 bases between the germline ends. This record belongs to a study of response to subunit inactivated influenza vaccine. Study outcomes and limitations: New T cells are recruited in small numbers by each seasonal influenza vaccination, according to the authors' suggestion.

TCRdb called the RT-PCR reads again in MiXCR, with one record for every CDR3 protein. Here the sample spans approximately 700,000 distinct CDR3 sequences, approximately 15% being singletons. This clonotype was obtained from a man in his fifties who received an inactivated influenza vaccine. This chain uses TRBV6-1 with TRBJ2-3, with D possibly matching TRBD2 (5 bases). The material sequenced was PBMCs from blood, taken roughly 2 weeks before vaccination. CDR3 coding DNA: TGTGCCAGCAGTGAACTATGGAGCGACTACACAGATACGCAGTATTTT. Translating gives CASSELWSDYTDTQYF.